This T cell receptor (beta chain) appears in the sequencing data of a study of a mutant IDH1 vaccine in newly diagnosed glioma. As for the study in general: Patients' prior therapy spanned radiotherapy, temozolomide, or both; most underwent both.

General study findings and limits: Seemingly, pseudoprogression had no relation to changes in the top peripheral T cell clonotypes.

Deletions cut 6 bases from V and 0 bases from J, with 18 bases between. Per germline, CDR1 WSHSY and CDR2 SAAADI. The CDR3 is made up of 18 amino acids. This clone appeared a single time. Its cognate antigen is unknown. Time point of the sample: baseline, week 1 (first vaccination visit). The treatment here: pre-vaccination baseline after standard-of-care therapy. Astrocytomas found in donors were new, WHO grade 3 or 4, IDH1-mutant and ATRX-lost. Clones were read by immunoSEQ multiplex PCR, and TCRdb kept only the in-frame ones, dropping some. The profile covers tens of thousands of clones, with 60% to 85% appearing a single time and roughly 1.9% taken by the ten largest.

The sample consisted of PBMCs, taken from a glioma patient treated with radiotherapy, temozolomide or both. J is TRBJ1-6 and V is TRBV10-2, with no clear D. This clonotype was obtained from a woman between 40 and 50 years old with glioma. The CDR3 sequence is CASSREDVISSYNSPLHF. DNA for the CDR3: TGCGCCAGCAGCCGCGAAGATGTAATTAGCTCCTATAATTCACCCCTCCACTTT.